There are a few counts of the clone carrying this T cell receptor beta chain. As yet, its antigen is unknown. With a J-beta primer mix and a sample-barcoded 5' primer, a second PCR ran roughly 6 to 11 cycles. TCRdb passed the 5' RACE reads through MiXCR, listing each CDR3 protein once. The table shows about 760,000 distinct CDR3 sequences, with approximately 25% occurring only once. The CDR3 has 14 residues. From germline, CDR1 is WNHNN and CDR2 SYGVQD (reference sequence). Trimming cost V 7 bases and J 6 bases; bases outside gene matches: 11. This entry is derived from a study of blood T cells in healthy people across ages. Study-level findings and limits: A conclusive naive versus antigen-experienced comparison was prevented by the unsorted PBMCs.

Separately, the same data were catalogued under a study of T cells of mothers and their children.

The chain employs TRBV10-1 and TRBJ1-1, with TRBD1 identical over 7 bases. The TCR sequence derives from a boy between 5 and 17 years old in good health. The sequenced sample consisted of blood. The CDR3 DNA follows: TGCGCCAGCACTCAAGACAGGGCGGGCTCTGAAGCTTTCTTT. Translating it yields CASTQDRAGSEAFF.